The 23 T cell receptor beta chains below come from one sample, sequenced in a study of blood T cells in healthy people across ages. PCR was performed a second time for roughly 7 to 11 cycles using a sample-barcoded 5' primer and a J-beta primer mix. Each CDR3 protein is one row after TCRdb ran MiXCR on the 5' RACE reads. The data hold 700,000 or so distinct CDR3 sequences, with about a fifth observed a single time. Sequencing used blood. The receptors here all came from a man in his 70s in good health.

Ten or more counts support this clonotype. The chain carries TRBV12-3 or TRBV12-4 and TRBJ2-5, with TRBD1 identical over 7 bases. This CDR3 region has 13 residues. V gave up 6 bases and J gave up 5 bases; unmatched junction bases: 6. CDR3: CASRQTGIETQYF. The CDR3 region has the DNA TGTGCCAGCAGGCAGACAGGGATTGAGACCCAGTACTTC.

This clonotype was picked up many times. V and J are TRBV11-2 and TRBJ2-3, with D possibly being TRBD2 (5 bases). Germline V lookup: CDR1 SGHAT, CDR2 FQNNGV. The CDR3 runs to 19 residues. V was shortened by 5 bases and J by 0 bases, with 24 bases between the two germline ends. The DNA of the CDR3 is TGTGCCAGCAGCCCCCGGAGCGGACGGATTACGACTAGCACAGATACGCAGTATTTT. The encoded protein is CASSPRSGRITTSTDTQYF.

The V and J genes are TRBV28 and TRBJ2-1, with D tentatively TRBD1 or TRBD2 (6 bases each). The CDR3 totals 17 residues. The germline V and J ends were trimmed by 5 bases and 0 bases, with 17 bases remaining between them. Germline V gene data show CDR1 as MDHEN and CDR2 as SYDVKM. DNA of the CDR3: TGTGCCAGCAGTCAGGGGACTCCCTTGAGCTCCTACAATGAGCAGTTCTTC. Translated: CASSQGTPLSSYNEQFF.

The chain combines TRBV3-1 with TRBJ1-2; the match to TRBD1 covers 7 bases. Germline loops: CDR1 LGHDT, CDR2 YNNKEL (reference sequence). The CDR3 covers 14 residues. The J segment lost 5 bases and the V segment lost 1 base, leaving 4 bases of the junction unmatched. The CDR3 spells CASSQVGGGYGYTF. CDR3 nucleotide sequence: TGTGCCAGCAGCCAAGTAGGGGGCGGATATGGCTACACCTTC.

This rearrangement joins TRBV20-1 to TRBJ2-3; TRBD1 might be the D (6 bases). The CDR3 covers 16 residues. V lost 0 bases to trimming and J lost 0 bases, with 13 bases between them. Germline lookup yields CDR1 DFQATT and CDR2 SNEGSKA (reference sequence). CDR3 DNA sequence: TGCAGTGCTAGAGATGGTTTTCAGGGGAGCACAGATACGCAGTATTTT. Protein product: CSARDGFQGSTDTQYF.

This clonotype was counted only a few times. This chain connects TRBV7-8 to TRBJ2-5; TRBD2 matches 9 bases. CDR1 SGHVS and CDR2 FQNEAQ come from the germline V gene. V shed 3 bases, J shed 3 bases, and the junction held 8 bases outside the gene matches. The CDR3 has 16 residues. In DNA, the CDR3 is TGTGCCAGCAGCTTTACCGGGACTAGCCATAAAGAGACCCAGTACTTC. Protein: CASSFTGTSHKETQYF.

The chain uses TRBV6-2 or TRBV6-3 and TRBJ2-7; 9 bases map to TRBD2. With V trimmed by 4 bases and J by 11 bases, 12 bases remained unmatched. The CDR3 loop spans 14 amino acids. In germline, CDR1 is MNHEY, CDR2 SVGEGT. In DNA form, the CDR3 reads TGTGCCAGCAGTTGGACTAGCGAGAGGAGTCCAAAGTACTTC. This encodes CASSWTSERSPKYF.

The CDR3 coding sequence is TGTGCCAGCAGCCACCCGCGGCATCTGGACACAGATACGCAGTATTTT. The encoded protein is CASSHPRHLDTDTQYF. This chain links TRBV4-2 with TRBJ2-3; D is undetermined. The V end was cut by 3 bases, the J end by 2 bases, with 15 bases between. The germline gives CDR1 LGHNA, CDR2 YNFKEQ. The CDR3 sequence is 16 residues long.

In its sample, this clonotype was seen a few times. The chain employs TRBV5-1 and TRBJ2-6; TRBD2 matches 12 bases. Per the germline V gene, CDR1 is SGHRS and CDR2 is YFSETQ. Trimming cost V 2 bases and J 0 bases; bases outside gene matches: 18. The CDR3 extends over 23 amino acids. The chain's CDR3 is CASSFPRDRLAGAISSGANVLTF. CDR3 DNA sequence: TGCGCCAGCAGCTTCCCTCGTGACAGACTAGCGGGGGCGATCAGCTCTGGGGCCAACGTCCTGACTTTC.

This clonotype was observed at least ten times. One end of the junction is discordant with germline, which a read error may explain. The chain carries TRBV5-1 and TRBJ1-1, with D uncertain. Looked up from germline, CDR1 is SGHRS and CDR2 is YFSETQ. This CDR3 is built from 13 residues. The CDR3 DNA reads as TGTGCCAGCAGTTTATTGGGGAACACTGAAGCTTTCTTT. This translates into CASSLLGNTEAFF.

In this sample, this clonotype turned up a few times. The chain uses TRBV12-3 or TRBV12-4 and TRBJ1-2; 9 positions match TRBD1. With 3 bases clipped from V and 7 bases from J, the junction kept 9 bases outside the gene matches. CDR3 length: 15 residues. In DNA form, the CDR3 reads TGTGCCAGCAGTTTGGGGACAGGGATCTTGCGTGGCTACACCTTC. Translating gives CASSLGTGILRGYTF.

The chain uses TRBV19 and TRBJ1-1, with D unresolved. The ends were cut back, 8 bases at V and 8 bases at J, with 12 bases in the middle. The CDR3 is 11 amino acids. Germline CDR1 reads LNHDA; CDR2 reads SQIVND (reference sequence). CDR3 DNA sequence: TGTGCCAGTCCTACGGGGATAGAAGCTTTCTTT. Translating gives CASPTGIEAFF.

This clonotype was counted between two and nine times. CDR3 in amino acids: CASSSGGVSYNEQFF. For the CDR3, the DNA is TGTGCCAGCAGCTCGGGGGGGGTTTCCTACAATGAGCAGTTCTTC. This chain joins TRBV11-2 and TRBJ2-1, with TRBD2 matching 8 bases. This CDR3 has 15 residues. V lost 4 bases and J lost 1; bases outside the gene matches: 3. Per the germline V gene, CDR1 is SGHAT and CDR2 is FQNNGV.

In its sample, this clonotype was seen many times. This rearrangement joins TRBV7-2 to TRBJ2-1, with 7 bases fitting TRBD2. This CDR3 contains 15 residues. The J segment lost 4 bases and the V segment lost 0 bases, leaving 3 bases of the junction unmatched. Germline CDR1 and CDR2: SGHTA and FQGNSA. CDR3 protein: CASSLAGGRYNEQFF. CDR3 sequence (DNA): TGTGCCAGCAGCTTAGCGGGGGGGAGGTACAATGAGCAGTTCTTC.

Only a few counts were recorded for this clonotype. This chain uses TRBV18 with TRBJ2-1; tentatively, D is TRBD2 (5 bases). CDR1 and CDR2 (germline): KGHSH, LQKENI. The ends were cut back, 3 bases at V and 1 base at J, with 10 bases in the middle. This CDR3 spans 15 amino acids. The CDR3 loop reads CASSPQTISYNEQFF. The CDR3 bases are TGTGCCAGCTCACCTCAGACTATTTCCTACAATGAGCAGTTCTTC.

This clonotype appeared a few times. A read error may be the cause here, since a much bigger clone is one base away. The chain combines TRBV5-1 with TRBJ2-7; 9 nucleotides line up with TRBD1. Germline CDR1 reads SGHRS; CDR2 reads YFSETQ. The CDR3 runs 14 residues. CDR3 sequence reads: CASSWGTGFYKQYF. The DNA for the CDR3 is TGCGCCAGCAGTTGGGGGACAGGGTTCTACAAGCAGTACTTC.

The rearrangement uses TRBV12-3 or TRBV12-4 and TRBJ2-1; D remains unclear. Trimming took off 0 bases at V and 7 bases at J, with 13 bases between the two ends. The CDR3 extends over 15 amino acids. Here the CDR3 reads CASSLALDSWNEQFF. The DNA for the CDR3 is TGTGCCAGCAGTTTAGCGTTAGATTCATGGAATGAGCAGTTCTTC.

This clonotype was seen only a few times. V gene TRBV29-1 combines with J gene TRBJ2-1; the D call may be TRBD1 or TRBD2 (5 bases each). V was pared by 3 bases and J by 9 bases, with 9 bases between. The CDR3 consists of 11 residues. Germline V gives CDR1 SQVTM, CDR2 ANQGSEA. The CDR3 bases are TGCAGCGTTGATAGAGGGACTGAGCAGTTCTTC. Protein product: CSVDRGTEQFF.

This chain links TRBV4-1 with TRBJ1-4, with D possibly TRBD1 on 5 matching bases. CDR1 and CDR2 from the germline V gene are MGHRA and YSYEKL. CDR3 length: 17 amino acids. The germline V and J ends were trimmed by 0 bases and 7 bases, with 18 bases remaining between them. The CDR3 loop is CASSQDPGRASFEKLFF. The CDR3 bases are TGCGCCAGCAGCCAAGACCCCGGCAGGGCCTCGTTTGAAAAACTGTTTTTT.

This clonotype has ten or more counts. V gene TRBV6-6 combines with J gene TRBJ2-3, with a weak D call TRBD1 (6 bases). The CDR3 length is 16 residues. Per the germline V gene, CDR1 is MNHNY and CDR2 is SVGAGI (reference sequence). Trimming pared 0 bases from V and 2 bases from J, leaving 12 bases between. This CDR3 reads CASSYSWGHFTDTQYF. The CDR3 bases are TGTGCCAGCAGTTACTCGTGGGGACACTTCACAGATACGCAGTATTTT.

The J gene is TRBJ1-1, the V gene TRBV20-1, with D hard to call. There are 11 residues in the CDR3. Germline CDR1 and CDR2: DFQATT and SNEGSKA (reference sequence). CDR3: CRKSSGTEAFF. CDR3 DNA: TGCAGGAAATCTAGTGGGACTGAAGCTTTCTTT.

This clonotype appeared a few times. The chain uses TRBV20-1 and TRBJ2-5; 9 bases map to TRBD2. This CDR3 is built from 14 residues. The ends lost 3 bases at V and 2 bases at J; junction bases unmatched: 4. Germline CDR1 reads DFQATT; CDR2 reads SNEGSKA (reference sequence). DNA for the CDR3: TGCAGTGCTAGCCTAGCGGGACTTCAAGAGACCCAGTACTTC. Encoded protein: CSASLAGLQETQYF.

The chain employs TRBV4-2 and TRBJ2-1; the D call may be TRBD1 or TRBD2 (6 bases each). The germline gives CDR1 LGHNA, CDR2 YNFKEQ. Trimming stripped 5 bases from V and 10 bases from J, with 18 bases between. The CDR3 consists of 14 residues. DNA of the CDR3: TGTGCCAGCAGCGTAACCGAACGGGGGCAAGAGCAGTTCTTC. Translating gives CASSVTERGQEQFF.